This T cell receptor beta chain was identified in a study of T-cell reconstitution after alpha-beta-depleted transplantation in children. Whole-study findings and limits: T-cell numbers and diversity, one year after transplant, stemmed largely from T cells that were newly produced.

This clonotype showed up many times. The antigen is not known. Researchers prepared the TCRbeta library using unique molecular identifiers, the study reports. MiXCR, run by TCRdb on the PCR reads, gives a single entry per CDR3 protein. The table includes 600,000 to 700,000 distinct CDR3 sequences, around 13% detected once. The CDR3 extends over 14 amino acids. Trimming took 5 bases from V and 4 from J; bases not matched to a gene: 8. Germline loops: CDR1 DFQATT, CDR2 SNEGSKA (reference sequence). The chain recombines TRBV20-1 with TRBJ1-2; 9 nucleotides line up with TRBD1. Here the sequenced sample was PBMCs, taken before TCRalphabeta/CD19-depleted stem cell transplant. This sequence was found in a girl aged 2-10 years with congenital amegakaryocytic thrombocytopenia, due to receive a stem cell transplant. The CDR3: CSAGRDRATYGYTF. Here the CDR3 DNA reads TGCAGTGCTGGAAGGGACAGGGCTACCTATGGCTACACCTTC.